This T cell receptor beta chain derives from a study of T cell repertoires in cytomegalovirus infection. Study-level background: Selection of CMV epitopes for the study included recently identified HLA-C-restricted and well-studied HLA-B-restricted ones. Through public TCR beta signatures, both CMV infection and matching HLA type were indicated.

As concerns this clonotype: What it recognizes is unknown.

Losses at the gene ends were 0 bases for V and 7 bases for J; bases not matched to a gene: 6. Germline V gene sequence: CDR1 LGHNA, CDR2 YSLEER. CDR3 length: 16 residues. TCRdb reprocessed the reads with MiXCR, giving one entry per CDR3 protein. The repertoire has roughly 990,000 distinct CDR3 sequences, 31% of them found once; the top ten carry roughly 13%. The V and J genes are TRBV4-3 and TRBJ2-1, with 10 bases aligning to TRBD2. Material: cultured CD8+ T cells from PBMCs, obtained from culture after CMV antigen stimulation. The sequence came from a human donor in good health (CMV status not recorded). Some clones in this sample may be carry-over from other donors' samples. The CDR3: CASSQDKRGGLNEQFF. CDR3 coding DNA: TGCGCCAGCAGCCAAGATAAGCGGGGGGGCCTTAATGAGCAGTTCTTC.